This T cell receptor beta chain came from a study of T-cell reconstitution after alpha-beta-depleted transplantation in children. Unique molecular identifiers were built into the TCRbeta library. One entry per CDR3 protein, called by TCRdb with MiXCR from the PCR reads. The sample lists some 840,000 distinct CDR3 sequences, around 17% occurring once. Points from the study as a whole: Day-60 TCRbeta diversity that was high in some patients was derived from surviving recipient T cells and thymic progenitors.

This clonotype occurred a few times. Its target is unknown. This receptor was taken from a male patient under 18 who had a stem cell transplant for acute lymphoblastic leukemia, so the T cells may come from the graft donor. The input for sequencing was PBMCs, mostly from graft donor cells, taken 360 days after TCRalphabeta/CD19-depleted stem cell transplant.

CDR3 bases: TGTGCCAGCACCCTAATAGCTGTAGCGGGAGTACCCTACAATGAGCAGTTCTTC. Protein: CASTLIAVAGVPYNEQFF. The J gene is TRBJ2-1, the V gene TRBV27; the match to TRBD2 covers 9 bases. This CDR3 spans 18 amino acids. Germline V gene sequence: CDR1 MNHEY, CDR2 SMNVEV (reference sequence). Trimming at V came to 7 bases and at J to 2 bases, leaving 15 bases not matched to a gene.